This T cell receptor beta chain originates from a study of early T cells in non-severe SARS-CoV-2 infection. Overall study: Sequencing of bulk RNA from unsorted whole blood was done, without chain pairing.

Germline trimming cut 6 bases from V and 6 bases from J; bases unmatched to any gene: 7. This CDR3 has 13 amino acids. Individual cDNA molecules carried attached unique molecular identifiers. TCRdb re-called the 5' RACE reads through MiXCR, storing one row per CDR3 protein. The sample lists about 36,000 distinct CDR3 sequences; 8% to 10% were seen once. This clonotype was seen just once. The chain links TRBV12-3 or TRBV12-4 to TRBJ1-2; 7 bases are a match to TRBD1. The receptor's source is an adult who was a healthcare worker with PCR-confirmed SARS-CoV-2 infection or an uninfected control (not recorded which). The sample taken for sequencing was whole blood. CDR3 sequence reads: CASRLTGPNGYTF. CDR3 nucleotides: TGTGCCAGCAGGCTGACAGGGCCCAATGGCTACACCTTC.